This T cell receptor (beta chain) was recovered during a study of T cells after yellow fever vaccination. There are 15 residues in the CDR3. Between the trimmed V and J ends, which lost 2 bases and 2 bases, there was a span of 10 bases. Germline loops: CDR1 WSHSY, CDR2 SAAADI. The authors made TCR cDNA by 5'RACE template switching, adding a universal primer site and UMIs. A single record per CDR3 protein comes from TCRdb applying MiXCR to the 5' RACE reads. The table shows approximately 510,000 distinct CDR3 sequences, with 20% to 25% occurring only once. Specimen: PBMCs, collected about 21 days after the first yellow fever vaccination. The chain joins TRBV10-2 to TRBJ2-1; no clear D. The receptor was derived from a man younger than 30 who received the YFV17D yellow fever vaccine. The CDR3 is CASSERKSPYNEQFF. CDR3 sequence (DNA): TGCGCCAGCAGTGAGAGGAAATCCCCCTACAATGAGCAGTTCTTC.